These T cell receptor beta chains were read from a single sample in a study of vaccination effects on CD4 cells after COVID-19. The data were produced by immunoSEQ multiplex PCR, yet TCRdb's version contains in-frame clones alone and is incomplete. Altogether under 65,000 clones are present, over 80% being singletons, with the ten largest covering approximately 2.4%. The antigens of these receptors remain unknown. Sequenced here: CD4+ T cells from PBMCs cultured with HCoV-229E spike peptides, sampled before COVID-19 vaccination. The receptors were sampled from a human donor who received a COVID-19 vaccine. Both conserved end residues are part of each CDR3. Fields, in order: J gene, D gene, V gene, clone size, CDR3 DNA, CDR3 protein. A D gene is named only where the DNA matches it firmly. Size tells how often a clone was seen (once, few, many) or the class of an expanded clone, and some rows leave it out.

j_gene: TRBJ1-3
d_gene: NA
v_gene: TRBV3-1/TRBV3-2
abundance: few
CDR3nt: TGTGCCAGCAGCCGACAGCCCTTCTCTGGAAACACCATATATTTT
CDR3aa: CASSRQPFSGNTIYF

j_gene: TRBJ2-2
d_gene: TRBD2
v_gene: TRBV19
abundance: NA
CDR3nt: TGTGCCTCGATAGCGGGGGCCGGGGAGCTGTTTTTT
CDR3aa: CASIAGAGELFF

j_gene: TRBJ1-5
d_gene: NA
v_gene: TRBV5-1
abundance: few
CDR3nt: TGCGCCAGCAGCTTGGTGGCAGGGGTCGATCAGCCCCAGCATTTT
CDR3aa: CASSLVAGVDQPQHF

j_gene: TRBJ2-5
d_gene: TRBD1
v_gene: TRBV6-2/TRBV6-3
abundance: NA
CDR3nt: TGTGCCAGCAGTTACTACCATGGGACAGGGAACCCGGGGACCCAGTACTTC
CDR3aa: CASSYYHGTGNPGTQYF

j_gene: TRBJ2-3
d_gene: NA
v_gene: TRBV2
abundance: NA
CDR3nt: TGTGCCAGCAGTGGTGAGGGGGGGCCCACAGATACGCAGTATTTT
CDR3aa: CASSGEGGPTDTQYF

j_gene: TRBJ1-5
d_gene: NA
v_gene: TRBV5-1
abundance: few
CDR3nt: TGCGCCAGCAGCTGGGGTGATAGCAATCAGCCCCAGCATTTT
CDR3aa: CASSWGDSNQPQHF

j_gene: TRBJ2-5
d_gene: NA
v_gene: TRBV30
abundance: NA
CDR3nt: TGTGCCTGGAGTCCCGAAGGGGGGTACCAAGAGACCCAGTACTTC
CDR3aa: CAWSPEGGYQETQYF

j_gene: TRBJ2-5
d_gene: NA
v_gene: TRBV20-1
abundance: NA
CDR3nt: TGCAGTGCCCCCGGTATCCGGTACTTC
CDR3aa: CSAPGIRYF

j_gene: TRBJ2-5
d_gene: NA
v_gene: TRBV7-9
abundance: NA
CDR3nt: TGTGCCAGCAGCTTACAGTACAGGGAAGAGACCCAGTACTTC
CDR3aa: CASSLQYREETQYF

j_gene: TRBJ2-1
d_gene: NA
v_gene: TRBV28
abundance: NA
CDR3nt: TGTGCCAGCAGTTTAGGGCGGCGGGAGCAGTTCTTC
CDR3aa: CASSLGRREQFF

j_gene: TRBJ2-2
d_gene: NA
v_gene: TRBV10-1
abundance: NA
CDR3nt: TGCGCCAGCACCCCAACCGGGCTCCCCCCCGGGGAGCTGTTTTTT
CDR3aa: CASTPTGLPPGELFF

j_gene: TRBJ1-1
d_gene: NA
v_gene: TRBV6-9
abundance: NA
CDR3nt: TGTGCCAGCAGTTCCGGGGTCGACACTGAAGCTTTCTTT
CDR3aa: CASSSGVDTEAFF

j_gene: TRBJ2-1
d_gene: TRBD1
v_gene: TRBV29-1
abundance: NA
CDR3nt: TGCAGCGTTGATCTCCGGGACAGTCCCTATGAGCAGTTCTTC
CDR3aa: CSVDLRDSPYEQFF

j_gene: TRBJ2-2
d_gene: TRBD2
v_gene: TRBV18
abundance: few
CDR3nt: TGTGCCAGCTCACACCTCGGGACTAGCGGCGCGAACACCGGGGAGCTGTTTTTT
CDR3aa: CASSHLGTSGANTGELFF

j_gene: TRBJ2-2
d_gene: NA
v_gene: TRBV10-1
abundance: NA
CDR3nt: TGCGCCAGCAGAGGGACAAGCACCGGGGAGCTGTTTTTT
CDR3aa: CASRGTSTGELFF

j_gene: TRBJ1-1
d_gene: TRBD1
v_gene: TRBV6-6
abundance: NA
CDR3nt: TGTGCCAGCAGTCCGCAGGACAGGGGACAGATGAACACTGAAGCTTTCTTT
CDR3aa: CASSPQDRGQMNTEAFF

j_gene: TRBJ1-1
d_gene: NA
v_gene: TRBV6-5
abundance: NA
CDR3nt: TGTGCCAGCAGTCCCGACGACAGGAGGAACACTGAAGCTTTCTTT
CDR3aa: CASSPDDRRNTEAFF

j_gene: TRBJ1-2
d_gene: NA
v_gene: TRBV27
abundance: NA
CDR3nt: TGTGCCAGCAGTGCCAGCCGGGGAGGGGGTAACTATGGCTACACCTTC
CDR3aa: CASSASRGGGNYGYTF

j_gene: TRBJ1-3
d_gene: NA
v_gene: TRBV5-6
abundance: NA
CDR3nt: TGTGCCAGCAGCCCGATGACAGCCTCTGGAAACACCATATATTTT
CDR3aa: CASSPMTASGNTIYF

j_gene: TRBJ1-6
d_gene: NA
v_gene: TRBV5-5
abundance: NA
CDR3nt: TGTGCCAGCAGCTTGGCGGATACGGGCCGCTCTAATTCACCCCTCCACTTT
CDR3aa: CASSLADTGRSNSPLHF

j_gene: TRBJ2-5
d_gene: NA
v_gene: TRBV5-1
abundance: once
CDR3nt: TGCGCCAGCAGCCCCTCTGGGGGCCAGGAAGAGACCCAGTACTTC
CDR3aa: CASSPSGGQEETQYF

j_gene: TRBJ2-3
d_gene: TRBD1
v_gene: TRBV5-1
abundance: NA
CDR3nt: TGCGCCAGCAGCCGCATTCCAGGGGGCGCAGATACGCAGTATTTT
CDR3aa: CASSRIPGGADTQYF

j_gene: TRBJ1-1
d_gene: NA
v_gene: TRBV7-3
abundance: NA
CDR3nt: TGTGCCAGCAGCTCCTTGAGGGGGGCTGAAGCTTTCTTT
CDR3aa: CASSSLRGAEAFF

j_gene: TRBJ2-5
d_gene: TRBD2
v_gene: TRBV7-3
abundance: NA
CDR3nt: TGTGCCAGCAGCTGGGGGGGGGTGTTGGAGACCCAGTACTTC
CDR3aa: CASSWGGVLETQYF

j_gene: TRBJ2-1
d_gene: NA
v_gene: TRBV4-1
abundance: NA
CDR3nt: TGCGCCAGCAGCCAAGTACCGGGACACACGGACAATGAGCAGTTCTTC
CDR3aa: CASSQVPGHTDNEQFF

j_gene: TRBJ1-2
d_gene: TRBD1
v_gene: TRBV7-2
abundance: NA
CDR3nt: TGTGCCAGCAGTTTACAGGGGGAAGGCTATGGCTACACCTTC
CDR3aa: CASSLQGEGYGYTF

j_gene: TRBJ1-2
d_gene: NA
v_gene: TRBV5-5
abundance: NA
CDR3nt: TGTGCCAGCAGCTTGGCCACAGGGATCTATGGCTACACCTTC
CDR3aa: CASSLATGIYGYTF

j_gene: TRBJ1-2
d_gene: NA
v_gene: TRBV18
abundance: NA
CDR3nt: TGTGCCAGCTCACCAGGCGCGGCAGGGCATGGCTACACCTTC
CDR3aa: CASSPGAAGHGYTF

j_gene: TRBJ2-4
d_gene: NA
v_gene: TRBV30
abundance: NA
CDR3nt: TGTGCCTGGAGTGTACAAGACATTCAGTACTTC
CDR3aa: CAWSVQDIQYF

j_gene: TRBJ1-2
d_gene: NA
v_gene: TRBV19
abundance: NA
CDR3nt: TGTGCCAGTAGTATAGCTTCCGGGGCTAACTATGGCTACACCTTC
CDR3aa: CASSIASGANYGYTF

j_gene: TRBJ1-2
d_gene: NA
v_gene: TRBV6-4
abundance: NA
CDR3nt: TGTGCCAGCAGCCCCCAGGGGTCCTATGGCTACACCTTC
CDR3aa: CASSPQGSYGYTF

j_gene: TRBJ1-2
d_gene: TRBD1
v_gene: TRBV28
abundance: NA
CDR3nt: TGTGCCAGCAGTCCAGGGACAGATTTTAACTATGGCTACACCTTC
CDR3aa: CASSPGTDFNYGYTF

j_gene: TRBJ1-2
d_gene: TRBD1
v_gene: TRBV30
abundance: NA
CDR3nt: TGTGCCTGGAGTGTCTTCAGGACAGGGATACGCTACACCTTC
CDR3aa: CAWSVFRTGIRYTF

j_gene: TRBJ1-1
d_gene: NA
v_gene: TRBV5-1
abundance: NA
CDR3nt: TGCGCCAGCAGCTTTATGGGTGGAACTGAAGCTTTCTTT
CDR3aa: CASSFMGGTEAFF

j_gene: TRBJ2-1
d_gene: TRBD1
v_gene: TRBV7-3
abundance: NA
CDR3nt: TGTGCCAGCAGCTCAGAGACAGGGGTTGAGCAGTTCTTC
CDR3aa: CASSSETGVEQFF

j_gene: TRBJ2-1
d_gene: NA
v_gene: TRBV5-6
abundance: NA
CDR3nt: TGTGCCAGCACCCCGGTTCAGGGATTCTATGAGCAGTTCTTC
CDR3aa: CASTPVQGFYEQFF

j_gene: TRBJ1-2
d_gene: NA
v_gene: TRBV4-2
abundance: NA
CDR3nt: TGTGCCAGCAGCCAAGATCAGAACTATGGCTACACCTTC
CDR3aa: CASSQDQNYGYTF

j_gene: TRBJ1-1
d_gene: NA
v_gene: TRBV7-3
abundance: NA
CDR3nt: TGTGCCAGCAGCTTTAACAGGGAAACTGAAGCTTTCTTT
CDR3aa: CASSFNRETEAFF

j_gene: TRBJ1-1
d_gene: NA
v_gene: TRBV18
abundance: NA
CDR3nt: TGTGCCAGCTCACCTGCGGCGGCCGGGTATGACACTGAAGCTTTCTTT
CDR3aa: CASSPAAAGYDTEAFF

j_gene: TRBJ1-4
d_gene: NA
v_gene: TRBV5-4
abundance: NA
CDR3nt: TGTGCCAGCAGCTTGGGGGGGTCTGGGGAAAAACTGTTTTTT
CDR3aa: CASSLGGSGEKLFF